This entry features one TCR beta chain sequence. The data stem from a study of blood T cell repertoires in COVID-19. On the study more broadly: PBMCs, B-cell-depleted T cells, or T cells provided the cDNA or gDNA that made up the material.

There are 18 residues in the CDR3. Trimming at V came to 4 bases and at J to 0 bases, leaving 11 bases not matched to a gene. Germline values: CDR1 MNHEY, CDR2 SVGEGT. The protocol was immunoSEQ multiplex PCR, while the TCRdb copy is restricted to in-frame clones and leaves out a portion. This table has some 96,000 clones, around four fifths appearing once. This clonotype was sampled from a man between 70 and 80 years old with active or convalescent COVID-19. The chain links TRBV6-2 or TRBV6-3 to TRBJ2-7; 11 bases line up with TRBD1. The specimen sequenced was peripheral blood. The CDR3 spells CASSFSTDRGLHSYEQYF. The CDR3 DNA is TGTGCCAGCAGTTTCTCGACGGACAGGGGGCTACACTCCTACGAGCAGTACTTC.